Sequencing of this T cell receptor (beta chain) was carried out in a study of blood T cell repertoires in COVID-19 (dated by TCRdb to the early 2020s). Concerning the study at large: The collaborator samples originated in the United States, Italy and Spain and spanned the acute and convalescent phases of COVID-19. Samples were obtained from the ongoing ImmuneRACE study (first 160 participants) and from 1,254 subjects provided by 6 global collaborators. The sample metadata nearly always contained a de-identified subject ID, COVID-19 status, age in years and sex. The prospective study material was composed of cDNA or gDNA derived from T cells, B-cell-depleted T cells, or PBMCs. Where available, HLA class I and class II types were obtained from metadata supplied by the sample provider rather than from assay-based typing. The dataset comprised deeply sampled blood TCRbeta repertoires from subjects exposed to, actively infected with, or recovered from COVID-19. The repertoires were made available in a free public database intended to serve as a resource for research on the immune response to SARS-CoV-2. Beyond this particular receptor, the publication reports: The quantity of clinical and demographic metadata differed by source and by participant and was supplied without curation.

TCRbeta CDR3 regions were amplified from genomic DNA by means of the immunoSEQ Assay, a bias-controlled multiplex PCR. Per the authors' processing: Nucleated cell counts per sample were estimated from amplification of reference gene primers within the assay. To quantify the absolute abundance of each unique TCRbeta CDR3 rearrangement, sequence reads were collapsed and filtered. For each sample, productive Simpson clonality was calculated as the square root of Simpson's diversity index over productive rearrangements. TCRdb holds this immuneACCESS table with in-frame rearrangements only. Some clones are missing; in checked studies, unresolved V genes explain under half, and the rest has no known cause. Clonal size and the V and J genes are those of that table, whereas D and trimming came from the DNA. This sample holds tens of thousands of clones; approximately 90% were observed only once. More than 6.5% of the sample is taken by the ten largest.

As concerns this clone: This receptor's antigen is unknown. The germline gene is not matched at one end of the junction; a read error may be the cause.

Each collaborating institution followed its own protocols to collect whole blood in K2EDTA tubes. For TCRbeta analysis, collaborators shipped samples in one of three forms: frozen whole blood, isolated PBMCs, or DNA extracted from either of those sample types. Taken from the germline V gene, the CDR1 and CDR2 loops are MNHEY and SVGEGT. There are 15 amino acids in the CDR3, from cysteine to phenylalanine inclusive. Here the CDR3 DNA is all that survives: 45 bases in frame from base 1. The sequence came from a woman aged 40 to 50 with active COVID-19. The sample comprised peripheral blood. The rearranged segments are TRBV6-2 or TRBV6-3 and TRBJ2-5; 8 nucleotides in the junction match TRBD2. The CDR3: CASSDLPDSGETLNF. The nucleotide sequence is TGTGCCAGCAGTGATCTACCCGATAGCGGGGAGACTTTAAACTTC.